This note documents a single TCR beta chain sequence. Antigen: not known. The data were obtained in a study of cytomegalovirus exposure and HLA in healthy donors. Study observations and caveats: Serostatus for CMV was the only available immune exposure information.

Both 60 Vbeta primers and 13 Jbeta primers went into the PCR. TCRdb keeps only in-frame clones here, not all; method: immunoSEQ multiplex PCR. The sample contains around 170,000 clones, 75% to 90% of which appear only once. The receptor comes from a girl aged 5 to 17 in good health and CMV-seropositive. What was sequenced was PBMCs.

The CDR3 reads CASSELGLRIIYGYTF. In DNA form, the CDR3 reads TGTGCCAGCAGCGAATTGGGGCTGCGAATAATCTATGGCTACACCTTC. The genes are TRBV6-1 and TRBJ1-2, with D perhaps matching TRBD1 (5 bases). The CDR3 contains 16 residues. CDR1 MNHNS and CDR2 SASEGT come from the germline V gene. Trimming stripped 6 bases from V and 4 bases from J, with 21 bases between.